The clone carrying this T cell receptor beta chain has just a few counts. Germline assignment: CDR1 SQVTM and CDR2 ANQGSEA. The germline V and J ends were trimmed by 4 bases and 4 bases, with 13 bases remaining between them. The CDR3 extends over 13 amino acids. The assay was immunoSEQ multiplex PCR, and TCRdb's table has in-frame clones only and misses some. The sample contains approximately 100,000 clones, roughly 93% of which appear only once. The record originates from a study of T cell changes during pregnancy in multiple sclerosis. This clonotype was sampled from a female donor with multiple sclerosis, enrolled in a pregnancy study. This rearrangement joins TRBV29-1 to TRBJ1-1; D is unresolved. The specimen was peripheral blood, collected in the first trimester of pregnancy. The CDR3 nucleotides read TGCAGCGTTGCCCCGGGTTGGAGCACTGAAGCTTTCTTT. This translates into CSVAPGWSTEAFF.